The rows below give T cell receptor beta chains drawn from one sample of a study of beta chain features in type 1 diabetes. TCRdb's copy holds only in-frame clones and misses some; the assay was immunoSEQ multiplex PCR. This sample has around 330,000 clones, with 9.5% to 11% found just once. The specimen sequenced was naive CD4+ T cells from blood. These receptors originate from a woman aged 30 to 39 in good health. Each CDR3 is given with its conserved first and last residue. The order of the fields is clone size, J gene, V gene, D gene, CDR3 DNA, CDR3 protein. A D gene is named only where the DNA matches it firmly. The size entry is marked missing in some rows and otherwise reads once, few, many or a size class.

>few|TRBJ1-1|TRBV7-9|NA
TGTGCCAGCAGCTTCCTCCAGGGGATGAACACTGAAGCTTTCTTT
CASSFLQGMNTEAFF
>few|TRBJ2-5|TRBV5-6|TRBD2
TGTGCCAGCAGCTTACTAGCGGGGACTGAGACCCAGTACTTC
CASSLLAGTETQYF
>NA|TRBJ2-4|TRBV7-8|NA
TGTGCCAGCAGCCCAGGGGTGGGAACAGGCCAAAACATTCAGTACTTC
CASSPGVGTGQNIQYF
>NA|TRBJ2-3|TRBV7-2|NA
TGTGCCAGCAGCTTGGCCGGAGCCCTAGCAGCTAGCACAGATACGCAGTATTTT
CASSLAGALAASTDTQYF
>NA|TRBJ2-5|TRBV19|NA
TGTGCCAGTAGTAAAGGACTACCATACCAAGAGACCCAGTACTTC
CASSKGLPYQETQYF
>NA|TRBJ2-1|TRBV9|TRBD2
TGTGCCAGCAGCGTAGTGGCTAGCGGGTACAATGAGCAGTTCTTC
CASSVVASGYNEQFF
>NA|TRBJ2-5|TRBV18|NA
TGTGCCAGCTCACCACGAGGTACCTGGGAAGAGACCCAGTACTTC
CASSPRGTWEETQYF
>NA|TRBJ1-5|TRBV18|NA
TGTGCCAGCTCGTCAGGGTTTAGCAATCAGCCCCAGCATTTT
CASSSGFSNQPQHF
>few|TRBJ1-2|TRBV25-1|TRBD1
TGTGCCAGCAGTGAGGTGGCCGACAGGGGAAAAGTGGACTATGGCTACACCTTC
CASSEVADRGKVDYGYTF
>few|TRBJ2-1|TRBV28|NA
TGTGCCAGCAGAGAATGGAGCAATGAGCAGTTCTTC
CASREWSNEQFF
>once|TRBJ2-7|TRBV18|TRBD2
TGTGCCAGCTCACCACTGGCACTAGCGGGAGATGGGCGCGAGCAGTACTTC
CASSPLALAGDGREQYF
>NA|TRBJ2-6|TRBV14|NA
TGTGCCAGCAGCCAAGTCGGACTAATCAGCTCTGGGGCCAACGTCCTGACTTTC
CASSQVGLISSGANVLTF
>NA|TRBJ2-2|TRBV5-1|NA
TGCGCCAGCAGCTTCAGTGCCGGGGAGCTGTTTTTT
CASSFSAGELFF
>NA|TRBJ2-1|TRBV5-1|TRBD2
TGCGCCAGCAGCCCAGACGGGACTACTCTTGTCAATGAGCAGTTCTTC
CASSPDGTTLVNEQFF
>NA|TRBJ2-7|TRBV18|NA
TGTGCCAGCTCACCGGGGCAAGACTACGAGCAGTACTTC
CASSPGQDYEQYF
>NA|TRBJ1-2|TRBV20-1|NA
TGCAGTGCCACGGACAGATATGGCTACACCTTC
CSATDRYGYTF
>few|TRBJ2-4|TRBV2|NA
TGTGCCGCAACCCTACGGGACATGGCGGACATTCAGTACTTC
CAATLRDMADIQYF
>NA|TRBJ2-7|TRBV28|TRBD2
TGTGCCAGCACTACGGGGGGGTACGAGCAGTACTTC
CASTTGGYEQYF
>few|TRBJ2-1|TRBV19|TRBD2
TGTGCCAGTAGTATACTAGCGGAGGGTAATGAGCAGTTCTTC
CASSILAEGNEQFF
>NA|TRBJ2-5|TRBV5-4|TRBD1
TGTGCCAGCAGCTTGGTACAGGGGTACCAAGAGACCCAGTACTTC
CASSLVQGYQETQYF
>NA|TRBJ2-3|TRBV4-3|NA
TGCGCCAGCAGCCAAGCGGGAGTAGATACGCAGTATTTT
CASSQAGVDTQYF
>NA|TRBJ2-7|TRBV7-2|TRBD1
TGTGCCAGCAGCTTAGTCGGGACAGCCTACGAGCAGTACTTC
CASSLVGTAYEQYF
>NA|TRBJ2-5|TRBV28|TRBD2
TGTGCCAGCAGTTTGACCGGGACTAGCGGAAAAGAGACCCAGTACTTC
CASSLTGTSGKETQYF
>few|TRBJ1-4|TRBV6-6|NA
TGTGCCAGCACTCCCTGGCGGCCTAATGAAAAACTGTTTTTT
CASTPWRPNEKLFF
>few|TRBJ2-3|TRBV28|TRBD2
TGTGCCAGCAGTTCCTCCATAGCGGGAGGGCCGACAGATACGCAGTATTTT
CASSSSIAGGPTDTQYF
>NA|TRBJ1-1|TRBV6-5|TRBD1
TGTGCCAGCGGAACCGACAGGGGCCGGAACACTGAAGCTTTCTTT
CASGTDRGRNTEAFF
>few|TRBJ2-7|TRBV10-3|TRBD1
TGTGCCATCAGTACGGGACAGGAACGGGCCTACGAGCAGTACTTC
CAISTGQERAYEQYF
>few|TRBJ2-1|TRBV28|TRBD2
TGTGCCAGCAGAACGTCTCCCGGGGGGCGCGATAGCGGGAATACGGATGAGCAGTTCTTC
CASRTSPGGRDSGNTDEQFF
>few|TRBJ2-3|TRBV9|TRBD2
TGTGCCAGCAGCGTTAGCGGGAGTGGCACAGATACGCAGTATTTT
CASSVSGSGTDTQYF
>NA|TRBJ1-5|TRBV7-6|TRBD1
TGTGCCAGCAGCCCGGGACAGGGGCAGCCCCAGCATTTT
CASSPGQGQPQHF
>few|TRBJ2-7|TRBV5-6|NA
TGTGCCAGCAGCTTTACATCTGAGCAGTACTTC
CASSFTSEQYF
>NA|TRBJ1-2|TRBV6-6|NA
TGTGCCAGCAGCTCGTCGTCGGCAGGGGACTATGGCTACACCTTC
CASSSSSAGDYGYTF
>few|TRBJ2-2|TRBV27|TRBD1
TGTGCCAGCAGTCGCCGGGACAGCTACACCGGGGAGCTGTTTTTT
CASSRRDSYTGELFF
>few|TRBJ2-5|TRBV6-5|TRBD2
TGTGCCAGCAGTTACTCGGGGAGGGAGGGCCAAGAGACCCAGTACTTC
CASSYSGREGQETQYF
>NA|TRBJ2-1|TRBV27|TRBD2
TGTGCCAGCAGGGTCCGAGGGAGGGCCACGGACAATGAGCAGTTCTTC
CASRVRGRATDNEQFF
>few|TRBJ2-7|TRBV5-4|TRBD1
TGTGCCAGCAGCTTGGCCAACACAGGGGTCTACTACGAGCAGTACTTC
CASSLANTGVYYEQYF
>NA|TRBJ1-5|TRBV6-6|NA
TGTGCCAGCAGTTACTCACGGCAGCCCCAGCATTTT
CASSYSRQPQHF
>NA|TRBJ2-5|TRBV11-2|TRBD2
TGTGCCAGCAGCGGCGGGAGCTGGGAGACCCAGTACTTC
CASSGGSWETQYF
>NA|TRBJ1-1|TRBV7-9|NA
TGTGCCAGCAGCTTAGGGGACTACGCTGAAGCTTTCTTT
CASSLGDYAEAFF
>NA|TRBJ2-1|TRBV7-2|TRBD1
TGTGCCAGCAGCTTAAGAGCTGGACAGGCCTACAATGAGCAGTTCTTC
CASSLRAGQAYNEQFF
>NA|TRBJ2-1|TRBV7-2|TRBD2
TGTGCCAGCAGTCGACAATCCGCTAGCGGGAGTATCTACAATGAGCAGTTCTTC
CASSRQSASGSIYNEQFF
>few|TRBJ2-3|TRBV9|TRBD2
TGTGCCAGCAGCGTCAGCGGGAGGGGCACAGATACGCAGTATTTT
CASSVSGRGTDTQYF